This paragraph reports one TCR beta chain. Looked up from germline, CDR1 is SGHRS and CDR2 is YFSETQ. The V segment lost 0 bases and the J segment 7 bases; nucleotides outside the gene matches: 0. This CDR3 comprises 14 residues. This sample is part of a study of graft-versus-host responses after intestinal transplantation. At the level of the study: Anti-thymocyte globulin induction was given to all recipients, followed by tacrolimus and steroids for 3 to 4 years.

Time point specified: postoperative day 105 after intestinal transplantation (dayNNNN = postoperative day). Lamina propria and intraepithelial lymphocytes were released by processing graft tissue. Only in-frame clones appear in the TCRdb table, and some are missing; sequencing was by immunoSEQ multiplex PCR. The repertoire has a few thousand clones, approximately 84% of them found once; the top ten carry 7.2%. The receptor comes from a human patient who received an intestinal transplant, so some T cells may come from the graft donor. V and J are TRBV5-1 and TRBJ1-4, with TRBD1 matching 10 bases. The sample consisted of ileum tissue, taken 105 days after intestinal transplantation. CDR3 residues: CASSLGTGGEKLFF. In DNA form, the CDR3 reads TGCGCCAGCAGCTTGGGGACAGGGGGTGAAAAACTGTTTTTT.